This T cell receptor (beta chain) was sequenced for a study of beta chain features in type 1 diabetes. Study conclusions and caveats: Moderately but significantly shorter TCRB CDR3s were found in Type 1 diabetes patients in all four CD4+ subsets. Among type 1 diabetes patients, VDJ junctions had fewer insertions and more deletions.

Comment on this clone: The antigen remains undetermined. Other DNA sequences of this sample code for an identical CDR3.

The J segment lost 12 bases and the V segment lost 0 bases, leaving 3 bases of the junction unmatched. The CDR3 runs 11 residues. Germline V gene data show CDR1 as DFQATT and CDR2 as SNEGSKA (reference sequence). All of the isolated RNA was reverse transcribed, so expressed TCRB transcripts were sequenced. Method: immunoSEQ multiplex PCR; TCRdb's copy keeps in-frame clones and lacks some. Among 130,000 to 150,000 clones listed, about 13% were seen once. This chain connects TRBV20-1 to TRBJ2-5, with 8 nucleotides matching TRBD1. Sequencing used central memory CD4+ T cells from blood. The clonotype originates from a man aged 18 to 35 with type 1 diabetes. CDR3 amino acids: CSARDGQGEYF. For the CDR3, the DNA is TGCAGTGCTAGAGATGGACAGGGAGAGTACTTC.